This T cell receptor beta chain was found in a study of neurological immune-mediated disorders. Sequencing of 15-18 subjects in each run yielded over 200 million TCR-beta sequences. TCRdb re-called the 5' RACE reads through MiXCR, storing one row per CDR3 protein. The table records fewer than 30,000 distinct CDR3 sequences, approximately 7% of them present only once. Source material was 2 million unsorted PBMCs, stored at -80 °C in RNAlater. This clonotype was found many times. The sequencing sample was made of PBMCs. The source of this sequence is a woman between 40 and 50 years old in good health.

CDR3: CASSYRGMDSPLHF. The CDR3 DNA reads TGTGCCAGCAGTTACCGGGGGATGGATTCACCCCTCCACTTT. J is TRBJ1-6 and V is TRBV6-2 or TRBV6-3, with D possibly being TRBD1 (5 bases). The germline V gene encodes CDR1 MNHEY and CDR2 SVGEGT. Trimming took 2 bases from V and 8 from J, leaving 10 bases between them. The CDR3 runs to 14 residues.